This T cell receptor (beta chain) originates from a study of T cell responses to AZD1222 COVID-19 vaccine. Between the trimmed V and J ends, which lost 0 bases and 9 bases, there was a span of 6 bases. The germline V gene encodes CDR1 LGHDT and CDR2 YNNKEL (reference sequence). The CDR3 sequence is 13 residues long. This table comes from immunoSEQ multiplex PCR, and its TCRdb copy is limited to in-frame clones, with some not included. The sample contains about 120,000 clones, over 75% of which appear only once. The chain links TRBV3-1 (or the pseudogene TRBV3-2) to TRBJ1-6; D call uncertain. The material sequenced was peripheral blood, taken on day 0 of AZD1222 vaccination. This receptor was obtained from an adult in good health. In nucleotides, the CDR3 is TGTGCCAGCAGCCAAGAAGGAGCTTCACCCCTCCACTTT. This encodes CASSQEGASPLHF.